The 18 T cell receptor beta chains below were found in one sample sequenced in a study of control samples from healthy donors and cancer patients. The method was immunoSEQ multiplex PCR; TCRdb's version includes in-frame clones alone and lacks a portion of them. The repertoire consists of approximately 82,000 clones, with 87% occurring once and the leading ten covering around 20%. Material for sequencing was blood. These receptors all come from a man aged 50-60 years in good health.

Regarding this clone: Other DNA sequences in this specimen translate into the identical CDR3. V and J are TRBV12-3 or TRBV12-4 and TRBJ1-2; D may be TRBD1 (6 bases). The V and J ends lost 3 bases and 4 bases respectively, with 9 bases between them. This CDR3 is built from 13 residues. The CDR3 region has the DNA TGTGCCAGCAGTTTGCAGGACAGCTATGGCTACACCTTC. It yields the protein CASSLQDSYGYTF.

This sequence joins TRBV7-2 and TRBJ2-7; D gene uncertain. The CDR3 has 15 amino acids. CDR1 is SGHTA, CDR2 FQGNSA, per germline. V was clipped by 5 bases and J by 3 bases, with 17 bases between them. The CDR3 region has the DNA TGTGCCAGCAGCCCACAAGGCTTATCCCTCTACGAGCAGTACTTC. It codes for CASSPQGLSLYEQYF.

The chain has TRBV15 and TRBJ2-7; D not certain. Trimming took 2 bases from V and 1 from J, leaving 9 bases between them. This CDR3 comprises 14 residues. The germline V gene encodes CDR1 LNHNV and CDR2 YYDKDF (reference sequence). The CDR3 here is CATSRTTQSYEQYF. Written as DNA, the CDR3 is TGTGCCACCAGCAGAACGACTCAATCCTACGAGCAGTACTTC.

The chain carries TRBV2 and TRBJ2-5; perhaps TRBD1 as D (6 bases). The V gene's germline CDR1 is SNHLY and CDR2 FYNNEI. The CDR3 covers 13 residues. V was pared by 2 bases and J by 4 bases, with 8 bases between. The CDR3 DNA is TGTGCCAGCAGTGAAATCAGGGGAGAGACCCAGTACTTC. Protein sequence: CASSEIRGETQYF.

The rearrangement links TRBV6-2 or TRBV6-3 to TRBJ2-3; D is undetermined. Germline V lookup: CDR1 MNHEY, CDR2 SVGEGT. CDR3 size: 16 residues. Trimming took 5 bases from V and 0 from J, leaving 15 bases between them. The CDR3 nucleotides read TGTGCCAGCAGTAACCCTTTAACAACTAGCACAGATACGCAGTATTTT. Amino acids: CASSNPLTTSTDTQYF.

The V call is TRBV19, the J call TRBJ2-1; D is unresolved. Trimming stripped 8 bases from V and 4 bases from J, with 9 bases between. The germline V gene encodes CDR1 LNHDA and CDR2 SQIVND (reference sequence). The length of the CDR3 is 12 residues. CDR3 in amino acids: CASGFGYNEQFF. In nucleotides, the CDR3 is TGTGCCAGTGGGTTTGGTTACAATGAGCAGTTCTTC.

The V call is TRBV25-1, the J call TRBJ2-5, with D possibly matching TRBD2 (5 bases). V was cut by 1 base and J by 0 bases, with 6 bases left in between. This CDR3 spans 14 amino acids. CDR1 MGHDK and CDR2 SYGVNS come from the germline V gene. The CDR3 bases are TGTGCCAGCAGTGAATGGGAGTACCAAGAGACCCAGTACTTC. Amino acid sequence: CASSEWEYQETQYF.

This clone has only one observation. This sequence joins TRBV11-2 and TRBJ1-2, with D unclear. The V and J ends lost 4 bases and 0 bases respectively, with 9 bases between them. Germline CDR1 is SGHAT and CDR2 is FQNNGV. This CDR3 region has 14 residues. The DNA of the CDR3 is TGTGCCAGCAGCTCCGAACCCTCTAACTATGGCTACACCTTC. Its protein product is CASSSEPSNYGYTF.

The chain joins TRBV30 to TRBJ2-1, with 12 bases aligning to TRBD2. Trimming removed 0 bases from V and 9 bases from J; junction bases left unmatched: 3. Germline CDR1 GTSNPN, CDR2 SVGIG (reference sequence). CDR3 length equals 14 residues. In DNA form, the CDR3 reads TGTGCCTGGAGTGTGCTAGCGGGAGGGTCTGAGCAGTTCTTC. As protein: CAWSVLAGGSEQFF.

This clone was found once. The chain employs TRBV6-2 or TRBV6-3 and TRBJ2-1; D ambiguous. The CDR3 length is 13 residues. The germline V gene encodes CDR1 MNHEY and CDR2 SVGEGT. Between the trimmed V and J ends, which lost 0 bases and 5 bases, there was a span of 5 bases. CDR3 DNA sequence: TGTGCCAGCAGTTACTCCGTAAACAATGAGCAGTTCTTC. Its translation is CASSYSVNNEQFF.

Only a few counts were recorded for this clone. The V gene is TRBV3-1 (or the pseudogene TRBV3-2), the J gene TRBJ2-1; D may match TRBD1 or TRBD2 (5 bases each). Germline CDR1 and CDR2: LGHDT and YNNKEL (reference sequence). With 3 bases removed from V and 6 bases from J, the gap between germline ends came to 12 bases. This CDR3 spans 14 amino acids. As DNA, the CDR3 is TGTGCCAGCAGCCAGCATGAGGGGTTCAATGAGCAGTTCTTC. As protein: CASSQHEGFNEQFF.

J is TRBJ1-4 and V is TRBV9; D might be TRBD1 (5 bases). The germline CDR1 and CDR2 sequences are SGDLS and YYNGEE. V was shortened by 0 bases and J by 8 bases, with 11 bases between the two germline ends. The CDR3 contains 14 residues. CDR3 loop: CASSVGSGREKLFF. The CDR3 coding sequence is TGTGCCAGCAGCGTAGGATCAGGGCGCGAAAAACTGTTTTTT. Full variable domain (missing parts from reference TRBV9 and TRBJ1-4): DSGVTQTPKHLITATGQRVTLRCSPRSGDLSVYWYQQSLDQGLQFLIQYYNGEERAKGNILERFSAQQFPDLHSELNLSSLELGDSALYFCASSVGSGREKLFFGSGTQLSVL.

The V gene is TRBV11-3, the J gene TRBJ2-3; D might be TRBD1 (6 bases). This CDR3 is built from 13 residues. The germline V gene has CDR1 SGHNT and CDR2 YENEEA. V was clipped by 3 bases and J by 4 bases, with 8 bases between them. CDR3 coding DNA: TGTGCCAGCAGCTTCCAGGGGTCAGATACGCAGTATTTT. This gives the protein CASSFQGSDTQYF.

The chain recombines TRBV28 with TRBJ2-1; the D gene could be TRBD1 or TRBD2 (5 bases each). The CDR3 is 12 residues long. V lost 3 bases, J lost 9 bases, and 9 bases lay in between. Germline V gene lookup returns CDR1 MDHEN and CDR2 SYDVKM. Here the CDR3 DNA reads TGTGCCAGCAGTTTGTGGGACGGTGAGCAGTTCTTC. It is translated as CASSLWDGEQFF. The whole variable domain, remainder taken from reference TRBV28 and TRBJ2-1, is DVKVTQSSRYLVKRTGEKVFLECVQDMDHENMFWYRQDPGLGLRLIYFSYDVKMKEKGDIPEGYSVSREKKERFSLILESASTNQTSMYLCASSLWDGEQFFGPGTRLTVL.

V gene TRBV7-2 combines with J gene TRBJ1-1, with D perhaps TRBD1 (5 bases). This CDR3 contains 11 residues. V lost 1 base and J 10 bases, leaving 7 bases between the germline ends. Germline loops: CDR1 SGHTA, CDR2 FQGNSA. This chain's CDR3 is CASSLGQGAFF. As DNA, the CDR3 is TGTGCCAGCAGCTTAGGGCAGGGAGCTTTCTTT.

The chain joins TRBV5-1 to TRBJ1-4; 8 bases align to TRBD1. This CDR3 comprises 16 residues. Germline CDR1 is SGHRS and CDR2 is YFSETQ. After removal of 2 bases from V and 2 bases from J, the junction contained 5 bases not matched to a gene. As DNA, the CDR3 is TGCGCCAGCAGCTTCGGACAGGGCGCGACTAATGAAAAACTGTTTTTT. Protein product: CASSFGQGATNEKLFF.

The chain has TRBV27 and TRBJ2-1, with 10 bases lining up with TRBD2. V shed 7 bases and J 4 bases; nucleotides not matched to a gene: 7. This CDR3 is built from 15 residues. CDR1 is MNHEY, CDR2 SMNVEV, per germline (reference sequence). In DNA, the CDR3 is TGTGCCAGCAATCCTCGGACTAGCGGTTACAATGAGCAGTTCTTC. Translated: CASNPRTSGYNEQFF.

This clone is a singleton in its sample. This sequence joins TRBV9 and TRBJ1-4, with TRBD1 identical over 8 bases. This CDR3 has 14 residues. V lost 3 bases, J lost 8 bases, and 6 bases stayed unmatched. Germline lookup yields CDR1 SGDLS and CDR2 YYNGEE. The CDR3 sequence is CASSAGQVGEKLFF. Written as DNA, the CDR3 is TGTGCCAGCAGCGCGGGACAGGTGGGGGAAAAACTGTTTTTT.